This T cell receptor (beta chain) was found in a study of response to subunit inactivated influenza vaccine. The V gene's germline CDR1 is KGHDR and CDR2 SFDVKD. J gave up 2 bases and V 3 bases, and 4 bases lay outside the gene matches. This CDR3 has 17 residues. This clonotype showed up just a few times. TCRdb re-derived calls from the RT-PCR reads in MiXCR, one entry per CDR3 protein. The profile shows hundreds of thousands of distinct CDR3 sequences, about a sixth of them singletons. The specimen was PBMCs from blood, collected roughly 12 days after vaccination. The chain couples TRBV24-1 to TRBJ2-5; TRBD2 matches 14 bases. This TCR was recovered from a man aged 50 to 60 who received an inactivated influenza vaccine. The CDR3 here is CATSDPGLAGGQETQYF. In nucleotides, the CDR3 is TGTGCCACCAGTGATCCAGGACTAGCGGGGGGACAAGAGACCCAGTACTTC.